Sequencing of this TCR beta chain was carried out in a study of a mutant IDH1 vaccine in newly diagnosed glioma. Study-level information: During weeks 1, 3, 5, 7, 11, 15, 19 and 23, patients received eight vaccinations. The first vaccination came 4-6 weeks after radiotherapy alone, or with temozolomide cycles. Study-wide results and caveats: Seemingly, pseudoprogression had no relation to changes in the top peripheral T cell clonotypes.

The CDR3 totals 15 residues. The germline V gene encodes CDR1 SEHNR and CDR2 FQNEAQ (reference sequence). V trimming: 2 bases; J trimming: 5 bases; junction bases outside the gene matches: 5. Concerning this clone itself: What it binds is not known.

Time point indicated: week 5, during vaccination. Doses consisted of 300 ug of mutant IDH1 20-mer peptide each, paired with topical imiquimod. Patients carried new grade 3 or 4 IDH1-mutant astrocytomas lacking nuclear ATRX. Profiling relied on immunoSEQ multiplex PCR, and the TCRdb table lists in-frame clones only, not all of them. The sample lists about 53,000 clones, around 82% seen once, with approximately 3.3% in the top ten. This TCR was recovered from a woman between 18 and 29 years old with glioma. Some clones in this sample may be carry-over from other donors' samples. The genes are TRBV7-9 and TRBJ2-7; TRBD2 matches 11 bases. The material was PBMCs, obtained from a glioma patient whose treatment included an IDH1 peptide vaccine. This CDR3 is CASSLNRLAGNEQYF. The CDR3 region has the DNA TGTGCCAGCAGCTTAAATCGACTAGCGGGGAACGAGCAGTACTTC. The full variable domain, its missing parts supplied by reference TRBV7-9 and TRBJ2-7, is DTGVSQNPRHKITKRGQNVTFRCDPISEHNRLYWYRQTLGQGPEFLTYFQNEAQLEKSRLLSDRFSAERPKGSFSTLEIQRTEQGDSAMYLCASSLNRLAGNEQYFGPGTRLTVT.